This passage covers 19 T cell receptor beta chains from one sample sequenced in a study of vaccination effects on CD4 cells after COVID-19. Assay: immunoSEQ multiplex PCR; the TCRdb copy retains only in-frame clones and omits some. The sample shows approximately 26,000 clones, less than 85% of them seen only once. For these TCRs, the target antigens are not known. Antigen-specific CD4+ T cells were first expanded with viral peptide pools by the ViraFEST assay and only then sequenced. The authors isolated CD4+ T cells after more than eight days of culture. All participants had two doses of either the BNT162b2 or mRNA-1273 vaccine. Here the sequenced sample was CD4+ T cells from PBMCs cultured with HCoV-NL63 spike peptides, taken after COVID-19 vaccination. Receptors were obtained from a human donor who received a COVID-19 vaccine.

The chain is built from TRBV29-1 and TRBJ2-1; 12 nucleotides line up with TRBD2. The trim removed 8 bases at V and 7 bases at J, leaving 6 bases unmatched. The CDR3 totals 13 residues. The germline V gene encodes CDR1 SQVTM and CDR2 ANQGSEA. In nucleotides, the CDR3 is TGCAGCTCGACTAGCGGGAGTTTTAATGAGCAGTTCTTC. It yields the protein CSSTSGSFNEQFF.

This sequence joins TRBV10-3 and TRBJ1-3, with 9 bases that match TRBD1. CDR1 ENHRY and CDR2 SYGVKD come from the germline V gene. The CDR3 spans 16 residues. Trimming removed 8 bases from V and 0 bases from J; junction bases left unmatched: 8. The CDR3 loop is CAIGGTGQFSGNTIYF. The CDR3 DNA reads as TGTGCCATCGGAGGGACAGGGCAGTTCTCTGGAAACACCATATATTTT.

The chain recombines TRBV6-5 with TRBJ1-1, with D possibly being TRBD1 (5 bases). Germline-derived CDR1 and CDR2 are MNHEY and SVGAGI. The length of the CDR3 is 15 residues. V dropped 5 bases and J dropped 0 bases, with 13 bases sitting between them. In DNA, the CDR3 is TGTGCCAGCAGTAAAAGAGCAGGGTTGAACACTGAAGCTTTCTTT. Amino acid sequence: CASSKRAGLNTEAFF.

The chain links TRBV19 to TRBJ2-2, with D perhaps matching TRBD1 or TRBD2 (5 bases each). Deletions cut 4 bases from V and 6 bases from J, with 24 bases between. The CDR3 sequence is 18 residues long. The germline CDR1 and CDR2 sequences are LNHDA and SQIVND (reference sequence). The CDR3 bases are TGTGCCAGTAGTAAGGGCCTTTTCACGGGGACGGAGGCCGGGGAGCTGTTTTTT. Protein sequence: CASSKGLFTGTEAGELFF.

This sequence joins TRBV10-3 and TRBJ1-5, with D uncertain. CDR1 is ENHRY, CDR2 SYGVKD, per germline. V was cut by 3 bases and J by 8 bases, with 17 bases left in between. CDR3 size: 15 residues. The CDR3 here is CAISDPTLLQEPQHF. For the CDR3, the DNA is TGTGCCATCAGTGATCCCACCTTGCTGCAGGAGCCCCAGCATTTT.

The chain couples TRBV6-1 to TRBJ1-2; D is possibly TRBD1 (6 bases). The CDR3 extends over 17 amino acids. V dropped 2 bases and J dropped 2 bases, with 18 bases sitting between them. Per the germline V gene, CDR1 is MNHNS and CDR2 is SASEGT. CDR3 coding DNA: TGTGCCAGCAGTGAACTGGGACAACTCGGGAACAACTATGGCTACACCTTC. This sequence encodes CASSELGQLGNNYGYTF.

The CDR3 sequence is CSASSSSVSQHF. For the CDR3, the DNA is TGCAGTGCTAGTTCAAGTTCGGTGTCCCAGCATTTT. The chain employs TRBV20-1 and TRBJ1-5; no clear D gene. Germline values: CDR1 DFQATT, CDR2 SNEGSKA (reference sequence). This CDR3 region has 12 residues. Trimming took off 3 bases at V and 11 bases at J, with 14 bases between the two ends.

This chain's CDR3 is CASSAGQGTYNEQFF. The CDR3, as DNA: TGCGCCAGCAGCGCGGGACAGGGCACCTACAATGAGCAGTTCTTC. The rearrangement links TRBV5-1 to TRBJ2-1; 9 bases line up with TRBD1. The CDR3 is made up of 15 amino acids. The trim removed 4 bases at V and 2 bases at J, leaving 4 bases unmatched. Germline V gene sequence: CDR1 SGHRS, CDR2 YFSETQ.

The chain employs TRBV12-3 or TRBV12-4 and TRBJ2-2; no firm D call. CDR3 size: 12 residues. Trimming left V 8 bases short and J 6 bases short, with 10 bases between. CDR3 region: CASHLRPGELFF. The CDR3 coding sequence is TGTGCCAGCCACCTCAGGCCCGGGGAGCTGTTTTTT.

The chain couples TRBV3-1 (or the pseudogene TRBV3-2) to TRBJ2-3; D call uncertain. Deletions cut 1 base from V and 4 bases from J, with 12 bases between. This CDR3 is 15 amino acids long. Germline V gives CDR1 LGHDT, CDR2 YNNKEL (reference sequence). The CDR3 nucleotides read TGTGCCAGCAGCCAAGGACCAAGCTCCGCAGATACGCAGTATTTT. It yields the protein CASSQGPSSADTQYF.

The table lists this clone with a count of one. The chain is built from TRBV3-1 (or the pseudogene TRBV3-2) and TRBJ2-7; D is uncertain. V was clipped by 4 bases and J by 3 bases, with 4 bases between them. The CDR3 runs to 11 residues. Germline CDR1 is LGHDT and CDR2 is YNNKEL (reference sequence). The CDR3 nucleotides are TGTGCCAGCAGCCTCCGCTACGAGCAGTACTTC. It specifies CASSLRYEQYF.

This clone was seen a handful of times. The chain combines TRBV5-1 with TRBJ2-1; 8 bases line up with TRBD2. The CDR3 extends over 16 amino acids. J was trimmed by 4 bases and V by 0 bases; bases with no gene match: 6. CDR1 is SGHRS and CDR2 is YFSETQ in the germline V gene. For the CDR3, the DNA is TGCGCCAGCAGCTTGGCGAGCGGGAGCGGTTACAATGAGCAGTTCTTC. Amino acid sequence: CASSLASGSGYNEQFF.

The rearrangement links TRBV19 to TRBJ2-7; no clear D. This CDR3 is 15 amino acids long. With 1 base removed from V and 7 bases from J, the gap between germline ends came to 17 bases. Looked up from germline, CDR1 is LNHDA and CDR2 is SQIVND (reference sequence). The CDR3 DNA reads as TGTGCCAGTAGTATAGGGCCTGGCAGTAGTGGTGAGCAGTACTTC. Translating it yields CASSIGPGSSGEQYF.

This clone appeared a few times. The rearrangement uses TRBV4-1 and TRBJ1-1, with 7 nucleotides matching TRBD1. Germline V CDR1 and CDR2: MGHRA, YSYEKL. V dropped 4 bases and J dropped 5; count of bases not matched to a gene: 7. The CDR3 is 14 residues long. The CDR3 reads CASSPGTVDTEAFF. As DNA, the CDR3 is TGCGCCAGCAGCCCAGGGACAGTCGATACTGAAGCTTTCTTT.

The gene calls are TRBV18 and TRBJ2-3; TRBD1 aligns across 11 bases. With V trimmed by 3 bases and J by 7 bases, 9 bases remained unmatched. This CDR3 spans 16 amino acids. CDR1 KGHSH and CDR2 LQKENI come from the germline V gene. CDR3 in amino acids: CASSPPGQGAYNTQYF. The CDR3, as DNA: TGTGCCAGCTCACCCCCCGGACAGGGGGCCTACAATACGCAGTATTTT.

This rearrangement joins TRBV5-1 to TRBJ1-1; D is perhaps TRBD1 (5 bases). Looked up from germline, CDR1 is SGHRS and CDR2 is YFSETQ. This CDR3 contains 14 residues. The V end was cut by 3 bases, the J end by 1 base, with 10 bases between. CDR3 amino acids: CASSSRASNTEAFF. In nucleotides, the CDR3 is TGCGCCAGCAGCTCCAGGGCTTCGAACACTGAAGCTTTCTTT.

The CDR3 DNA follows: TGTGCCAGCAGCTGGGATCGGGGAGAGACCCAGTACTTC. Its protein product is CASSWDRGETQYF. The rearrangement links TRBV5-4 to TRBJ2-5, with a weak D call TRBD2 (5 bases). The length of the CDR3 is 13 residues. Per germline, CDR1 SGHNT and CDR2 YYREEE (reference sequence). V was shortened by 3 bases and J by 4 bases, with 10 bases between the two germline ends. The full variable domain, in which reference TRBV5-4 and TRBJ2-5 provide the parts outside the CDR3, is ETGVTQSPTHLIKTRGQQVTLRCSSQSGHNTVSWYQQALGQGPQFIFQYYREEENGRGNFPPRFSGLQFPNYSSELNVNALELDDSALYLCASSWDRGETQYFGPGTRLLVL.

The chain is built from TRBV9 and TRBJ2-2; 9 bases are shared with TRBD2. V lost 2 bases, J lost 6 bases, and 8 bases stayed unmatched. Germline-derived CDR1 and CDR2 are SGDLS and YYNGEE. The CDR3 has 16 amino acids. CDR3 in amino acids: CASSVYSGREPGELFF. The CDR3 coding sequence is TGTGCCAGCAGCGTGTATAGCGGGAGAGAACCCGGGGAGCTGTTTTTT.

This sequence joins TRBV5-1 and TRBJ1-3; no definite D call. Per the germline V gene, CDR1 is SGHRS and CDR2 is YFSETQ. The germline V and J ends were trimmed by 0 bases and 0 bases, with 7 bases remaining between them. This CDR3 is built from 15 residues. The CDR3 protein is CASSLGSPSGNTIYF. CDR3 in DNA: TGCGCCAGCAGCTTGGGCTCGCCCTCTGGAAACACCATATATTTT.